This T cell receptor (beta chain) was sequenced for a study of blood T cell repertoires in COVID-19. On the study more broadly: Some COVID-19 samples were acute and others convalescent; all came from the United States, Italy and Spain. From T cells, B-cell-depleted T cells, or PBMCs came the material, which was cDNA or gDNA.

Methods used by the authors: Reference gene primer amplification gave estimated nucleated cell counts. Sequencing used immunoSEQ multiplex PCR; TCRdb keeps in-frame clones, though not all of them. D and trimming were read from the DNA, whereas the V and J calls and clone size are those reported in that table. The sample holds around 150,000 clones, about four fifths seen once. The germline CDR1 and CDR2 sequences are MGHRA and YSYEKL. V lost 4 bases and J lost 3; bases outside the gene matches: 3. The CDR3 is made up of 16 amino acids. This rearrangement joins TRBV4-1 to TRBJ2-5, with 15 nucleotides matching TRBD2. The origin of this receptor is a man between 65 and 80 years old with acute or convalescent COVID-19. Sequenced input: peripheral blood. CDR3 DNA sequence: TGCGCCAGCAGCCTAGGACTAGCGGGAGGGAAAGAGACCCAGTACTTC. Its translation: CASSLGLAGGKETQYF.